These T cell receptor beta chains were read from a single sample in a study of blood T cell repertoires in COVID-19. TCRdb's copy holds only in-frame clones and misses some; the assay was immunoSEQ multiplex PCR. The profile shows 250,000 or so clones, about 85% of them singletons. The specimen was PBMCs or T cells enriched from blood (not recorded which). All receptors come from a man aged 30 to 45 who had recovered from COVID-19. The CDR3 runs from the conserved cysteine through the conserved F or W. The D gene is left open where the match is weak. Size is stated for part of the rows, as once, few or many counts, or as a class when the clone is expanded.

NA	TRBJ2-3	once	12	TRBV30	CAWATGQDTQYF	TGTGCCTGGGCTACAGGGCAGGATACGCAGTATTTT
NA	TRBJ1-1	once	15	TRBV30	CAWSSNRPMNTEAFF	TGTGCCTGGAGTTCAAACAGGCCTATGAACACTGAAGCTTTCTTT
NA	TRBJ1-5	NA	14	TRBV6-2/TRBV6-3	CASSPQGWDQPQHF	TGTGCCAGCAGTCCCCAGGGGTGGGATCAGCCCCAGCATTTT
TRBD1	TRBJ1-2	NA	14	TRBV25-1	CASSETGGGYGYTF	TGTGCCAGCAGTGAAACAGGGGGCGGCTATGGCTACACCTTC
TRBD1	TRBJ1-5	NA	15	TRBV2	CASSAAGQGYQPQHF	TGTGCCAGCAGTGCGGCTGGACAGGGCTATCAGCCCCAGCATTTT
TRBD1	TRBJ1-2	once	11	TRBV12-3/TRBV12-4	CASSPGDRWDF	TGTGCCAGCAGCCCGGGGGACAGGTGGGACTTC
NA	TRBJ1-5	NA	14	TRBV7-9	CASSFGSSNQPQHF	TGTGCCAGCAGCTTCGGGTCAAGCAATCAGCCCCAGCATTTT
NA	TRBJ1-1	NA	14	TRBV28	CASGVPDRNTEAFF	TGTGCCAGCGGTGTTCCGGACAGGAACACTGAAGCTTTCTTT
TRBD2	TRBJ2-1	NA	15	TRBV7-2	CASSTSGGAITEQFF	TGTGCCAGCAGTACTAGCGGGGGGGCTATCACTGAGCAGTTCTTC
TRBD2	TRBJ2-5	NA	18	TRBV7-2	CASSPLGGSGVGSETQYF	TGTGCCAGCAGCCCCCTCGGCGGGAGTGGGGTTGGTAGTGAGACCCAGTACTTC
NA	TRBJ1-5	NA	15	TRBV6-5	CASSSDRGQNQPQHF	TGTGCCAGCAGCTCGGACCGGGGACAAAATCAGCCCCAGCATTTT
TRBD1	TRBJ1-6	few	16	TRBV4-2	CASSQERQGLYSPLHF	TGTGCCAGCAGCCAAGAGAGACAGGGCCTATATTCACCCCTCCACTTT
TRBD2	TRBJ2-2	NA	19	TRBV7-9	CASSSRGREDLISPGELFF	TGTGCCAGCAGCTCCCGAGGGCGGGAGGACCTGATTTCTCCCGGGGAGCTGTTTTTT
TRBD1	TRBJ2-6	NA	19	TRBV28	CASRIGDRASYSGANVLTF	TGTGCCAGCAGGATAGGGGACAGGGCTTCCTACTCTGGGGCCAACGTCCTGACTTTC
TRBD2	TRBJ2-7	NA	16	TRBV4-2	CASSQDGGGPSYEQYF	TGTGCCAGCAGCCAAGATGGGGGAGGGCCTTCCTACGAGCAGTACTTC
TRBD1	TRBJ1-5	NA	15	TRBV6-5	CASSQQGGGNQPQHF	TGTGCCAGCAGTCAACAGGGGGGTGGCAATCAGCCCCAGCATTTT
NA	TRBJ1-2	NA	15	TRBV28	CASSLLRAGGYGYTF	TGTGCCAGCAGTTTATTGCGGGCCGGGGGCTATGGCTACACCTTC
TRBD1	TRBJ1-2	NA	12	TRBV9	CASRGRGGGYTF	TGTGCCAGCAGGGGTAGAGGGGGCGGCTACACCTTC
TRBD2	TRBJ2-7	NA	14	TRBV3-1/TRBV3-2	CASSPVSGNYEQYF	TGTGCCAGCAGCCCGGTTAGCGGGAACTACGAGCAGTACTTC
TRBD2	TRBJ2-3	NA	18	TRBV20-1	CSASHSRGLAGVVDTQYF	TGCAGTGCTAGTCACAGCAGGGGACTAGCGGGAGTAGTGGATACGCAGTATTTT
NA	TRBJ1-1	NA	13	TRBV15	CATSPRGNTEAFF	TGTGCCACCAGCCCACGGGGGAACACTGAAGCTTTCTTT
NA	TRBJ2-3	NA	14	TRBV15	CATSRDQGMDTQYF	TGTGCCACCAGCAGAGATCAGGGAATGGATACGCAGTATTTT
TRBD1	TRBJ2-5	NA	18	TRBV4-3	CASSQDWGGRTGGETQYF	TGCGCCAGCAGCCAAGATTGGGGCGGGCGGACAGGGGGAGAGACCCAGTACTTC
TRBD2	TRBJ2-7	NA	15	TRBV5-4	CASSLDPAGAYEQYF	TGTGCCAGCAGCTTGGATCCAGCGGGAGCCTACGAGCAGTACTTC
TRBD1	TRBJ1-2	NA	16	TRBV4-1	CASSPSLTGMNYGYTF	TGCGCCAGCAGCCCGTCTTTGACAGGGATGAACTATGGCTACACCTTC
TRBD1	TRBJ2-7	NA	16	TRBV3-1/TRBV3-2	CASTQHEGQAIYEQYF	TGTGCCAGCACCCAGCATGAGGGACAGGCTATCTACGAGCAGTACTTC
TRBD2	TRBJ2-7	NA	17	TRBV27	CASRPMHRGLANYEQYF	TGTGCCAGCAGGCCCATGCATCGAGGACTAGCTAACTACGAGCAGTACTTC
TRBD1	TRBJ1-1	NA	14	TRBV5-1	CASSAVPGQGEAFF	TGCGCCAGCAGCGCGGTTCCGGGACAGGGCGAAGCTTTCTTT
NA	TRBJ1-5	NA	14	TRBV2	CASLGDRSNQPQHF	TGTGCCAGCCTTGGAGATCGTAGCAATCAGCCCCAGCATTTT
TRBD1	TRBJ1-1	once	13	TRBV2	CASQGQGTWEAFF	TGTGCCAGCCAGGGACAGGGAACTTGGGAAGCTTTCTTT
NA	TRBJ2-7	NA	13	TRBV9	CASSPPGNYEQYF	TGTGCCAGCAGCCCCCCCGGGAACTACGAGCAGTACTTC
TRBD2	TRBJ2-5	few	13	TRBV27	CASSLREGETQYF	TGTGCCAGCAGTTTAAGGGAGGGAGAGACCCAGTACTTC
TRBD1	TRBJ1-1	NA	17	TRBV19	CASREHPKGGVNTEAFF	TGTGCCAGTAGAGAACACCCCAAAGGGGGCGTGAACACTGAAGCTTTCTTT
NA	TRBJ2-7	NA	14	TRBV5-4	CASSLGGAPYEQYF	TGTGCCAGCAGCTTGGGGGGAGCTCCCTACGAGCAGTACTTC
NA	TRBJ1-2	NA	14	TRBV28	CASSTRLSGFGYTF	TGTGCCAGCAGTACCCGTTTGAGTGGTTTTGGCTACACCTTC
NA	TRBJ2-5	NA	15	TRBV7-8	CASSLGLVGSETQYF	TGTGCCAGCAGCTTAGGGCTAGTTGGGTCAGAGACCCAGTACTTC
TRBD1	TRBJ1-1	NA	15	TRBV28	CASSLGDRLNTEAFF	TGTGCCAGCAGTTTGGGGGACAGGTTGAACACTGAAGCTTTCTTT
NA	TRBJ2-2	NA	14	TRBV7-9	CASSATVDTGELFF	TGTGCCAGCAGCGCCACAGTGGACACCGGGGAGCTGTTTTTT
NA	TRBJ1-6	NA	15	TRBV27	CASRAGGAYNSPLHF	TGTGCCAGCAGGGCCGGAGGGGCCTATAATTCACCCCTCCACTTT
NA	TRBJ1-1	NA	16	TRBV6-5	CASSYDGGRRNTEAFF	TGTGCCAGCAGTTACGACGGGGGGAGAAGGAACACTGAAGCTTTCTTT
TRBD1	TRBJ1-2	NA	13	TRBV28	CASNPREGASYTF	TGTGCCAGCAACCCAAGAGAGGGGGCGAGCTACACCTTC
TRBD1	TRBJ1-2	NA	19	TRBV4-3	CASSQDQALGTGSSYGYTF	TGCGCCAGCAGCCAAGATCAGGCCTTGGGGACAGGGTCTTCGTACGGCTACACCTTC
NA	TRBJ2-5	NA	11	TRBV7-9	CASSSLQTPHF	TGTGCCAGCAGCTCTTTACAGACACCACACTTC
NA	TRBJ2-2	NA	14	TRBV11-2	CASSTGGPTGELFF	TGTGCCAGCAGCACTGGAGGGCCGACCGGGGAGCTGTTTTTT
NA	TRBJ1-1	NA	15	TRBV7-8	CASSSRGDMNTEAFF	TGTGCCAGCAGCTCCCGGGGAGACATGAACACTGAAGCTTTCTTT
TRBD1	TRBJ1-4	NA	17	TRBV27	CASSRIQGAQANEKLFF	TGTGCCAGCAGCAGGATACAGGGGGCGCAGGCTAATGAAAAACTGTTTTTT